Below are 32 T cell receptor beta chains sequenced from a single sample in a study of blood T cell repertoires in COVID-19. Clones were read by immunoSEQ multiplex PCR, and TCRdb kept only the in-frame ones, dropping some. The repertoire holds more than 45,000 clones, about 83% seen once, with approximately 15% in the top ten. What was sequenced was peripheral blood. The receptors here all came from a man in his forties with acute or convalescent COVID-19.

The J gene is TRBJ1-2, the V gene TRBV20-1; unclear D gene. This CDR3 is built from 11 residues. Germline V CDR1 and CDR2: DFQATT, SNEGSKA (reference sequence). Trimming removed 6 bases at V and 4 bases at J, with 9 bases between. CDR3 protein: CSAGGSYGYTF. The CDR3 region has the DNA TGCAGTGCGGGCGGGAGCTATGGCTACACCTTC.

The gene calls are TRBV30 and TRBJ1-2; a possible D gene is TRBD1 (5 bases). CDR3 length: 12 residues. Trimming took 1 base from V and 8 from J, leaving 11 bases between them. Germline-derived CDR1 and CDR2 are GTSNPN and SVGIG (reference sequence). Here the CDR3 DNA reads TGTGCCTGGAGTGACAGGTATATCGGCTACACCTTC. Its translation: CAWSDRYIGYTF.

This chain links TRBV24-1 with TRBJ2-2; 8 bases align to TRBD1. There are 19 residues in the CDR3. V lost 3 bases to trimming and J lost 2 bases; unmatched junction nucleotides: 13. Germline values: CDR1 KGHDR, CDR2 SFDVKD. The CDR3 bases are TGTGCCACCAGTGATCCACAGGGGGAGACAGGCGGTAACACCGGGGAGCTGTTTTTT. Translated, it gives CATSDPQGETGGNTGELFF.

The chain recombines TRBV5-1 with TRBJ1-1; D ambiguous. Germline values: CDR1 SGHRS, CDR2 YFSETQ. Between the trimmed V and J ends, which lost 0 bases and 5 bases, there was a span of 11 bases. This CDR3 region has 14 residues. The CDR3 sequence is CASSLVGGETEAFF. The DNA for the CDR3 is TGCGCCAGCAGCTTGGTCGGCGGGGAGACTGAAGCTTTCTTT. Variable domain in full (rest from reference TRBV5-1 and TRBJ1-1): KAGVTQTPRYLIKTRGQQVTLSCSPISGHRSVSWYQQTPGQGLQFLFEYFSETQRNKGNFPGRFSGRQFSNSRSEMNVSTLELGDSALYLCASSLVGGETEAFFGQGTRLTVV.

This clone appeared a few times. The V gene is TRBV14, the J gene TRBJ1-4, with TRBD1 identical over 7 bases. In germline, CDR1 is SGHDN, CDR2 FVKESK. CDR3 length: 15 amino acids. Trimming removed 2 bases from V and 5 bases from J; junction bases left unmatched: 5. CDR3 in DNA: TGTGCCAGCAGCCAACAGACAGGGCGAAATGAAAAACTGTTTTTT. Translating gives CASSQQTGRNEKLFF.

The chain employs TRBV6-4 and TRBJ2-5; 7 bases agree with TRBD2. The CDR3 sequence is 14 residues long. CDR1 MRHNA and CDR2 SNTAGT come from the germline V gene. V lost 4 bases and J lost 5; bases outside the gene matches: 7. This CDR3 is CASSVPGRSETQYF. CDR3 DNA sequence: TGTGCCAGCAGTGTCCCCGGGAGGTCGGAGACCCAGTACTTC.

The V call is TRBV5-1, the J call TRBJ1-5; D call uncertain. In germline, CDR1 is SGHRS, CDR2 YFSETQ. The CDR3 sequence is 15 residues long. V was pared by 4 bases and J by 1 base, with 12 bases between. The CDR3 spells CASSPSGESNQPQHF. CDR3 bases: TGCGCCAGCAGCCCGAGCGGGGAAAGCAATCAGCCCCAGCATTTT.

This sequence joins TRBV7-9 and TRBJ1-1, with D maybe TRBD1 (5 bases). Germline V gene lookup returns CDR1 SEHNR and CDR2 FQNEAQ (reference sequence). This CDR3 has 14 residues. V lost 5 bases and J 2 bases, leaving 12 bases between the germline ends. CDR3 sequence (DNA): TGTGCCAGCAGCCTCCGACAGACTAACACTGAAGCTTTCTTT. Translated: CASSLRQTNTEAFF.

The sample holds one count of this clone. V usage is TRBV7-2 and J usage is TRBJ2-5; D gene ambiguous. CDR1 SGHTA and CDR2 FQGNSA come from the germline V gene. There are 11 residues in the CDR3. Trimming cost V 5 bases and J 2 bases, with 3 bases left between them. The CDR3 nucleotides read TGTGCCAGCAGCCCTCAAGAGACCCAGTACTTC. Protein product: CASSPQETQYF.

The chain couples TRBV27 to TRBJ2-3, with D unresolved. This CDR3 has 17 amino acids. Trimming took off 6 bases at V and 4 bases at J, with 23 bases between the two ends. Germline lookup yields CDR1 MNHEY and CDR2 SMNVEV (reference sequence). CDR3 region: CASRKTGSGGVSDTQYF. The CDR3 DNA sequence: TGTGCCAGCAGGAAGACCGGGTCCGGTGGAGTATCAGATACGCAGTATTTT.

The chain links TRBV6-1 to TRBJ2-4; D call uncertain. V dropped 3 bases and J dropped 1 base, with 10 bases sitting between them. This CDR3 is built from 15 residues. The V gene's germline CDR1 is MNHNS and CDR2 SASEGT. Here the CDR3 reads CASSDLHAAKNIQYF. In DNA, the CDR3 is TGTGCCAGCAGTGATCTTCACGCGGCCAAAAACATTCAGTACTTC.

The chain recombines TRBV5-8 with TRBJ2-2; D gene uncertain. V gave up 5 bases and J gave up 4 bases, with 6 bases separating them. CDR1 SGHTS and CDR2 YDEGEE come from the germline V gene. This CDR3 region has 12 residues. The CDR3, as DNA: TGTGCCAGCAGTTATGTCACCGGGGAGCTGTTTTTT. Encoded protein: CASSYVTGELFF.

The J gene is TRBJ2-6, the V gene TRBV5-5; D is unclear. The CDR3 is made up of 17 amino acids. Deletions cut 0 bases from V and 1 base from J, with 11 bases between. Germline CDR1 is SGHKS and CDR2 is YYEKEE (reference sequence). For the CDR3, the DNA is TGTGCCAGCAGCTTGGGACACGTCTTATCTGGGGCCAACGTCCTGACTTTC. It yields the protein CASSLGHVLSGANVLTF.

This clone is a singleton in its sample. This chain links TRBV9 with TRBJ2-2; D is possibly TRBD2 (5 bases). The CDR3 runs 15 residues. CDR1 is SGDLS, CDR2 YYNGEE, per germline. Trimming cost V 0 bases and J 0 bases, with 6 bases left between them. CDR3 sequence reads: CASSVGGSNTGELFF. The CDR3 coding sequence is TGTGCCAGCAGCGTAGGAGGGTCGAACACCGGGGAGCTGTTTTTT. The complete variable domain, with remaining parts taken from reference TRBV9 and TRBJ2-2, reads DSGVTQTPKHLITATGQRVTLRCSPRSGDLSVYWYQQSLDQGLQFLIQYYNGEERAKGNILERFSAQQFPDLHSELNLSSLELGDSALYFCASSVGGSNTGELFFGEGSRLTVL.

The V call is TRBV10-3, the J call TRBJ2-7; 8 bases map to TRBD1. This CDR3 is built from 15 residues. V lost 3 bases and J lost 3; bases outside the gene matches: 7. Germline V gene lookup returns CDR1 ENHRY and CDR2 SYGVKD. CDR3 DNA sequence: TGTGCCATCAGTGATGCCAGGGGGCTGAACTACGAGCAGTACTTC. Translation gives CAISDARGLNYEQYF.

V usage is TRBV5-5 and J usage is TRBJ2-7; 8 bases fit TRBD2. The V gene's germline CDR1 is SGHKS and CDR2 YYEKEE (reference sequence). With 0 bases clipped from V and 3 bases from J, the junction kept 5 bases outside the gene matches. CDR3 length: 15 residues. This chain's CDR3 is CASSLAGGGNYEQYV. The CDR3 DNA follows: TGTGCCAGCAGCTTGGCCGGGGGGGGGAACTACGAGCAGTACGTC.

J is TRBJ1-1 and V is TRBV12-5; 9 bases align to TRBD1. The CDR3 has 14 residues. Germline V gene sequence: CDR1 LGHNT, CDR2 FRNRAP. J was trimmed by 3 bases and V by 1 base; bases with no gene match: 0. The CDR3: CASGLGQGDTEAFF. CDR3 nucleotide sequence: TGTGCTAGTGGTTTGGGACAGGGGGACACTGAAGCTTTCTTT.

The genes are TRBV7-9 and TRBJ2-5; D may be TRBD2 (5 bases). From germline, CDR1 is SEHNR and CDR2 FQNEAQ (reference sequence). Trimming took off 5 bases at V and 5 bases at J, with 15 bases between the two ends. The CDR3 is 14 residues long. CDR3 amino acids: CASSMQTLAETQYF. The CDR3 region has the DNA TGTGCCAGCAGCATGCAGACATTAGCGGAGACCCAGTACTTC.

The chain is built from TRBV30 and TRBJ2-3; D ambiguous. V lost 2 bases to trimming and J lost 2 bases, with 11 bases between them. The CDR3 spans 14 residues. Germline CDR1 and CDR2: GTSNPN and SVGIG (reference sequence). CDR3 amino acids: CAWSRGVSTDTQYF. CDR3 nucleotides: TGTGCCTGGAGTCGAGGAGTGTCCACAGATACGCAGTATTTT.

The genes are TRBV5-6 and TRBJ1-3, with D perhaps matching TRBD1 (5 bases). Trimming shortened V by 4 bases and J by 0 bases, and 11 bases separated the two germline ends. The CDR3 spans 15 residues. The germline V gene has CDR1 SGHDT and CDR2 YYEEEE. CDR3 protein: CASSVDRRSGNTIYF. CDR3 DNA sequence: TGTGCCAGCAGCGTAGACAGACGCTCTGGAAACACCATATATTTT.

This chain connects TRBV6-5 to TRBJ2-5; 8 positions match TRBD1. The CDR3 runs 14 residues. The germline CDR1 and CDR2 sequences are MNHEY and SVGAGI. Unmatched junction bases numbered 6, after V lost 8 bases and J lost 1 base. This CDR3 is CASARTGSQETQYF. Written as DNA, the CDR3 is TGTGCCAGCGCCAGGACAGGGTCCCAAGAGACCCAGTACTTC.

This clone showed up just a few times. The chain employs TRBV6-5 and TRBJ1-2; TRBD1 might be the D (6 bases). CDR1 and CDR2 (germline): MNHEY, SVGAGI. Trimming left V 2 bases short and J 4 bases short, with 17 bases between. This CDR3 region has 16 residues. CDR3 in DNA: TGTGCCAGCAGTTACCCGACAGGTGGGACCTCCTATGGCTACACCTTC. It is translated as CASSYPTGGTSYGYTF.

This chain joins TRBV2 and TRBJ2-2, with TRBD1 as a possible D gene (6 bases). The germline V gene encodes CDR1 SNHLY and CDR2 FYNNEI. V gave up 5 bases and J gave up 0 bases, with 13 bases separating them. The CDR3 consists of 16 residues. The CDR3 DNA is TGTGCCAGCAGTAGGACAGCCCTAACGAACACCGGGGAGCTGTTTTTT. It translates to CASSRTALTNTGELFF. The variable domain in full, with the rest retrieved from reference TRBV2 and TRBJ2-2, is EPEVTQTPSHQVTQMGQEVILRCVPISNHLYFYWYRQILGQKVEFLVSFYNNEISEKSEIFDDQFSVERPDGSNFTLKIRSTKLEDSAMYFCASSRTALTNTGELFFGEGSRLTVL.

V is TRBV5-1 and J is TRBJ1-2, with 10 bases fitting TRBD1. V lost 0 bases, J lost 8 bases, and 10 bases stayed unmatched. This CDR3 comprises 16 residues. Germline CDR1 reads SGHRS; CDR2 reads YFSETQ. In DNA form, the CDR3 reads TGCGCCAGCAGCTTGGGACAGGGGGCCGCTACGGACGGCTACACCTTC. Protein sequence: CASSLGQGAATDGYTF.

The CDR3 DNA reads as TGTGCCAGCAGGCTAGTTACAGGGTCTAGGACTGGAAACACCATATATTTT. Translating it yields CASRLVTGSRTGNTIYF. This chain links TRBV28 with TRBJ1-3; weak D call: TRBD1 (6 bases). V was clipped by 6 bases and J by 2 bases, with 20 bases between them. Per the germline V gene, CDR1 is MDHEN and CDR2 is SYDVKM. The CDR3 extends over 17 amino acids. The entire variable domain, with the rest obtained from reference TRBV28 and TRBJ1-3, is as follows: DVKVTQSSRYLVKRTGEKVFLECVQDMDHENMFWYRQDPGLGLRLIYFSYDVKMKEKGDIPEGYSVSREKKERFSLILESASTNQTSMYLCASRLVTGSRTGNTIYFGEGSWLTVV.

The rearrangement uses TRBV24-1 and TRBJ1-1, with a tentative D call TRBD1 (5 bases). Germline CDR1 reads KGHDR; CDR2 reads SFDVKD. This CDR3 comprises 14 residues. V dropped 7 bases and J dropped 2 bases, with 13 bases sitting between them. CDR3: CATRAPGENTEAFF. The CDR3 DNA follows: TGTGCCACCAGAGCCCCGGGGGAAAACACTGAAGCTTTCTTT.

The rearrangement joins TRBV27 to TRBJ1-1; weak D call: TRBD1 (6 bases). Germline V gene data show CDR1 as MNHEY and CDR2 as SMNVEV (reference sequence). The CDR3 extends over 13 amino acids. Trimming shortened V by 5 bases and J by 3 bases, and 10 bases separated the two germline ends. The CDR3 DNA follows: TGTGCCAGCAGTAAACAGGGCTACACTGAAGCTTTCTTT. It encodes CASSKQGYTEAFF.

The count of this clone is one. The rearrangement joins TRBV5-1 to TRBJ1-2; the D gene is possibly TRBD1 (6 bases). Germline loops: CDR1 SGHRS, CDR2 YFSETQ. CDR3 length equals 14 residues. V lost 4 bases, J lost 4 bases, and 14 bases lay in between. For the CDR3, the DNA is TGCGCCAGCAGCGCAACAGGGTCGACCTATGGCTACACCTTC. Its protein product is CASSATGSTYGYTF.

The rearrangement uses TRBV6-1 and TRBJ2-6, with D possibly being TRBD1 (6 bases). V was cut by 2 bases and J by 1 base, with 6 bases left in between. Germline CDR1 reads MNHNS; CDR2 reads SASEGT. The CDR3 has 15 amino acids. The DNA of the CDR3 is TGTGCCAGCAGTGAACAGGGGTCTGGGGCCAACGTCCTGACTTTC. Amino acid sequence: CASSEQGSGANVLTF.

The chain links TRBV6-5 to TRBJ1-5; D remains unclear. In germline, CDR1 is MNHEY, CDR2 SVGAGI. The V and J ends lost 6 bases and 2 bases respectively, with 11 bases between them. The CDR3 contains 14 residues. CDR3 sequence reads: CASSRSRGNQPQHF. The CDR3 DNA reads TGTGCCAGCAGCCGTTCGAGGGGCAATCAGCCCCAGCATTTT.

The CDR3: CASSQGLGETQYF. CDR3 bases: TGTGCCAGCAGCCAAGGACTAGGGGAGACCCAGTACTTC. The rearrangement links TRBV3-1 (or the pseudogene TRBV3-2) to TRBJ2-5, with D possibly TRBD2 on 6 matching bases. The germline V gene has CDR1 LGHDT and CDR2 YNNKEL (reference sequence). Trimming stripped 1 base from V and 5 bases from J, with 8 bases between. This CDR3 comprises 13 residues.

Note on this clone: Sequence at one end of the junction differs from germline and may be a read error. The V gene is TRBV19, the J gene TRBJ1-2, with D maybe TRBD1 (6 bases). The CDR3 spans 15 residues. Germline values: CDR1 LNHDA, CDR2 SQIVND (reference sequence). In DNA form, the CDR3 reads TGTGCCAGTAGTATAACGTCCCAGGGGCCGCCCAGAGGTGCCTTC. Protein sequence: CASSITSQGPPRGAF.